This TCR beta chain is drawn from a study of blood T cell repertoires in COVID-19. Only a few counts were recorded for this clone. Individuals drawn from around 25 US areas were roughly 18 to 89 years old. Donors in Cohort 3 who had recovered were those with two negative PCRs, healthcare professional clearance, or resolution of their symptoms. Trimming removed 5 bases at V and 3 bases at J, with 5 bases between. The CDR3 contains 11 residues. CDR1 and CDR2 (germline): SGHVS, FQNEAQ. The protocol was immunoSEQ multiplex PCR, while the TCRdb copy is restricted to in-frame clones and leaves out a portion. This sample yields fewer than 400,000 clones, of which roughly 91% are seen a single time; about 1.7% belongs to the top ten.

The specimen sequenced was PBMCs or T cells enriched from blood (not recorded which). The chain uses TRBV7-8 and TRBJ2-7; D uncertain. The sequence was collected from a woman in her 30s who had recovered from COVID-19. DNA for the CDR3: TGTGCCAGCAGCCCAAACTACGAGCAGTACTTC. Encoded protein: CASSPNYEQYF.